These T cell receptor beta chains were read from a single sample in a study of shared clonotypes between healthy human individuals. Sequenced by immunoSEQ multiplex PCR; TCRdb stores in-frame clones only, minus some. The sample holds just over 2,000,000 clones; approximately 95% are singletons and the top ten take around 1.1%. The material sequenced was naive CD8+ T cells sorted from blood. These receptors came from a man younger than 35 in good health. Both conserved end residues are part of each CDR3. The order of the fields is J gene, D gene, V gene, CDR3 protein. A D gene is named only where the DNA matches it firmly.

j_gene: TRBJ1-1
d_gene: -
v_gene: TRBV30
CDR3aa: CASEGTEAFF

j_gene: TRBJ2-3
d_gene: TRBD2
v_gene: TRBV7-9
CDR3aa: CASSLAQRDPTDTQYF

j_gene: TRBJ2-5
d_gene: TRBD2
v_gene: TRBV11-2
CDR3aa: CASSLEAGGIQETQYF

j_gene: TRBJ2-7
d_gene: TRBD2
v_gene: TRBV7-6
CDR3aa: CASSPGLGSIEQYF

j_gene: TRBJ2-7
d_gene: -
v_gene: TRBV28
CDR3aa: CASSFAGYEQYF

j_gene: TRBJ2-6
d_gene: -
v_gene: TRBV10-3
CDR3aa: CAISHDDSAGANVLTF

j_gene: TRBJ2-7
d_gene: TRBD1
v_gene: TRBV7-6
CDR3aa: CASSSDPTGVYEQYF

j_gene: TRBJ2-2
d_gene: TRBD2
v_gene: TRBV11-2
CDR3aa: CASSSPAGGGTGELFF

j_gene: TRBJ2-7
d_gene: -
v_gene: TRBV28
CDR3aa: CASSLSLGLDYEQYF

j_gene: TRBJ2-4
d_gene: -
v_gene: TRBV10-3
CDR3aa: CAISEVPRDGKNIQYF

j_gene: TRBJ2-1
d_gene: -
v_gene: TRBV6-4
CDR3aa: CASSDSGSFTYNEQFF

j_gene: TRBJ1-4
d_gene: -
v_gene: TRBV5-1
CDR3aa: CASSLGVGIEKLFF

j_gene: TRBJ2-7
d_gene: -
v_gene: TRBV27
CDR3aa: CASSLGVGAGEQYF

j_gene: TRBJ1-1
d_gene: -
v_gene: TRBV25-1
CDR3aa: CASSVTETNTEAFF

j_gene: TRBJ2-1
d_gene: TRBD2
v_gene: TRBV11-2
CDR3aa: CASSLALAGGKNEQFF

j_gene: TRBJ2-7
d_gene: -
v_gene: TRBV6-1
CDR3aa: CASSEARFYLSSYEQYF

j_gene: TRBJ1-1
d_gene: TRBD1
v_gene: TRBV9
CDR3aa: CASSATGGLTEAFF

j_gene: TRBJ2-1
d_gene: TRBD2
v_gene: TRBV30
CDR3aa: CAWSITSGYNEQFF

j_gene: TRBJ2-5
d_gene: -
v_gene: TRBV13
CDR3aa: CASSLTDKGLETQYF

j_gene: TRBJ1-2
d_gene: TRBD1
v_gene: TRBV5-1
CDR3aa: CASSLGQGAEGYTF

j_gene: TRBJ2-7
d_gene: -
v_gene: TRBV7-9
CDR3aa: CASSDTAAYEQYF

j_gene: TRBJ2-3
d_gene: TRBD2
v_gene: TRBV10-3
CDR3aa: CAISDLPSGGADTQYF

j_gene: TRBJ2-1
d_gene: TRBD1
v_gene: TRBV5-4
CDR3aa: CASSLEPGQAYYNEQFF

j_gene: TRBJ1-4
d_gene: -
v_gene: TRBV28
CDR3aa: CASSYGPRDTTTNEKLFF

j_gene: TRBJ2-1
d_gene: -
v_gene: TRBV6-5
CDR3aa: CASSYPGDRNEQFF

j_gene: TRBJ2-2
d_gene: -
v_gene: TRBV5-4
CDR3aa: CASSWGLSSTGELFF

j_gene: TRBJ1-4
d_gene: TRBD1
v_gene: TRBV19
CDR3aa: CASSDRTGLKEKLFF

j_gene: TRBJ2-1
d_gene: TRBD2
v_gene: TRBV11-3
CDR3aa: CASSLLAGGYNEQFF

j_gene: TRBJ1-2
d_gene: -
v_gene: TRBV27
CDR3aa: CASSFDRRYGYTF

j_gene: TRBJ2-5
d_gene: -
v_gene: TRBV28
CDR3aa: CASSSMKQGSQETQYF

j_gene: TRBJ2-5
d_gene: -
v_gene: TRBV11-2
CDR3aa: CASSLEAGGQETQYF

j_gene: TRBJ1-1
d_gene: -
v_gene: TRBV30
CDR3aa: CAWEWEGTEAFF

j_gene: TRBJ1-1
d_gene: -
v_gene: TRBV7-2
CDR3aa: CASTLWVMNTEAFF

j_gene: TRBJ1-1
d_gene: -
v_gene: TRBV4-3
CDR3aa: CASSQDWQGWYTEAFF

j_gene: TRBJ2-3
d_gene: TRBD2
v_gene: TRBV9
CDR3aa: CASSITGTSGGPTDTQYF

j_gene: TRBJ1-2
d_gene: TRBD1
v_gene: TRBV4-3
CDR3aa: CASSQYGGGSGYTF

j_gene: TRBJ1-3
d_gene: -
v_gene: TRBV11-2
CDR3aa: CASSPTVSGDTIYF

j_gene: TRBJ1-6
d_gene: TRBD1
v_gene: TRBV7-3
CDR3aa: CASSSPPNTSDRGILPLHF

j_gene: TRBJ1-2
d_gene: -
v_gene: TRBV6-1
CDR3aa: CASSDWEGGYTF

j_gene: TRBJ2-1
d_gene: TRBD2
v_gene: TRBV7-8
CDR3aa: CASSPGGISYNEQFF

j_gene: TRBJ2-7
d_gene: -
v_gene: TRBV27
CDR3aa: CASRSLGVRGYYEQYF

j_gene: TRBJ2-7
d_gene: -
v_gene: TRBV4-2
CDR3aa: CASSHGASLTYEQYF

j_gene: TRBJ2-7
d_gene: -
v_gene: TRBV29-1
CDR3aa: CSVEGRNEQYF

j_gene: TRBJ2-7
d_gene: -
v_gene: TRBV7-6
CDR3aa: CASSLGTQINHEQYF

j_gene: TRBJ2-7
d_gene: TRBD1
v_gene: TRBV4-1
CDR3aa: CASSQERTGGNEQYF

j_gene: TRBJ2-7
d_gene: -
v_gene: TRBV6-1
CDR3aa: CASRTGLGLSYEQYF

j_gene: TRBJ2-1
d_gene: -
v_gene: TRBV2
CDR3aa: CASLSDFSYNEQFF

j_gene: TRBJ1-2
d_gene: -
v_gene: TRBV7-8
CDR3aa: CASSPPGPHGYTF

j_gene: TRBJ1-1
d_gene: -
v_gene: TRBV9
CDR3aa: CASSVGVGMNTEAFF

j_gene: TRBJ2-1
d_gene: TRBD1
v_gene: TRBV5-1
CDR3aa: CASSLTGAYNEQFF

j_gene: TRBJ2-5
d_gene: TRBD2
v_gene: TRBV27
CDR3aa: CASSSSGGETQYF

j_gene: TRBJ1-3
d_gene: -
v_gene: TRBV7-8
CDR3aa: CASSLAGNTIYF

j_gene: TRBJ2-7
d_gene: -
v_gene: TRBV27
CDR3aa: CASSLDPGANYEQYF

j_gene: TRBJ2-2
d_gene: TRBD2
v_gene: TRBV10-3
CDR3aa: CAISESGSGRVGAGELFF

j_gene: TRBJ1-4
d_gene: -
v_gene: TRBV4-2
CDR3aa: CASSQVPEQNEKLFF

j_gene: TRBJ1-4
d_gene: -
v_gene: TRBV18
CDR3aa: CASSPKGLEGTNEKLFF

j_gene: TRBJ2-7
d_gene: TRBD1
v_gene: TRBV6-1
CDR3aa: CASSEAPDRVYEQYF

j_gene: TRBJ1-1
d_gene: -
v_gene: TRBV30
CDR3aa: CAWSVPGELIEAFF

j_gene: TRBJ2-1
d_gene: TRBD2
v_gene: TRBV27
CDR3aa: CASSLLPSTGGPHEQFF